Sequencing of this TCR beta chain was carried out in a study of HIV-infected patients and healthy controls. One entry per CDR3 protein results from TCRdb running MiXCR on the 5' RACE reads. The sample records approximately 67,000 distinct CDR3 sequences, about 16% being singletons. CDR3 length equals 15 residues. Germline values: CDR1 MDHEN, CDR2 SYDVKM. V was trimmed by 5 bases and J by 5 bases, leaving 18 bases between them. The sequence was collected from a human donor in good health. The chain couples TRBV28 to TRBJ2-5, with a tentative D call TRBD2 (6 bases). Sequencing input: CD4+ T cells from blood. This CDR3 reads CASSRLGVREETQYF. The CDR3 nucleotides are TGTGCCAGCAGTCGATTAGGAGTCCGGGAGGAGACCCAGTACTTC.